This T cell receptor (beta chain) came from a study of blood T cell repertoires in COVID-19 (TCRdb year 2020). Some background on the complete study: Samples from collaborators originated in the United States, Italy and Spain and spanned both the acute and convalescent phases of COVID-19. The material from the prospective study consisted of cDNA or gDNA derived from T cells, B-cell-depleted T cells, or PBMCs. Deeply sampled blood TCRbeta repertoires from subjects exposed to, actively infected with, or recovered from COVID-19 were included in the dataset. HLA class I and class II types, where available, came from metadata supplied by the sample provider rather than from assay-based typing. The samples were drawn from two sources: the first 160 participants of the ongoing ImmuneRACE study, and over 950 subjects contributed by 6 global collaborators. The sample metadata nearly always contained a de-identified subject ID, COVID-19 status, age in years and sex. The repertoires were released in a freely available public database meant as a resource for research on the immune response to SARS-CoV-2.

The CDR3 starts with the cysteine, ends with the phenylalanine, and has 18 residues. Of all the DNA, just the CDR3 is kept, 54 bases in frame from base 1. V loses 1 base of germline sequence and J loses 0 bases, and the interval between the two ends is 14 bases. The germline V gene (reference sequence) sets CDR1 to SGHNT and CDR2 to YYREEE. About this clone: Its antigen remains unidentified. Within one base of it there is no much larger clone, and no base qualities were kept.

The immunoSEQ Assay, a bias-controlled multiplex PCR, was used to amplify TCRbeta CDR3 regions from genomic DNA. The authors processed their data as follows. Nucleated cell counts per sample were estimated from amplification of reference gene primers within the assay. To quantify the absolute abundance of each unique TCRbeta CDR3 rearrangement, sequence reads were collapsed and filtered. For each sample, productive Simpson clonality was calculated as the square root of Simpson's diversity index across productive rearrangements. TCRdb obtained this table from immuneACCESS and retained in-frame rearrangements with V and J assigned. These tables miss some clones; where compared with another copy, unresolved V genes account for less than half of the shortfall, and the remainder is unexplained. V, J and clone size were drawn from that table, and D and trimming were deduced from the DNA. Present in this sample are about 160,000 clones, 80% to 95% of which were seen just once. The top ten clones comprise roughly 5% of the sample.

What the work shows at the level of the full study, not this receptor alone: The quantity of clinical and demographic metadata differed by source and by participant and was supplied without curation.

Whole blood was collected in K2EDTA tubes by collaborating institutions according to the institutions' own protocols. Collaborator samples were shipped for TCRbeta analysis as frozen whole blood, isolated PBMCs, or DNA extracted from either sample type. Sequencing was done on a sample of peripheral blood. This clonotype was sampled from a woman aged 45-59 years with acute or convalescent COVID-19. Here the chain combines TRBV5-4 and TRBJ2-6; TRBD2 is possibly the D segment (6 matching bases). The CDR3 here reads CASSLNGGRSSGANVLTF. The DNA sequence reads TGTGCCAGCAGCTTGAACGGGGGAAGGTCCTCTGGGGCCAACGTCCTGACTTTC.